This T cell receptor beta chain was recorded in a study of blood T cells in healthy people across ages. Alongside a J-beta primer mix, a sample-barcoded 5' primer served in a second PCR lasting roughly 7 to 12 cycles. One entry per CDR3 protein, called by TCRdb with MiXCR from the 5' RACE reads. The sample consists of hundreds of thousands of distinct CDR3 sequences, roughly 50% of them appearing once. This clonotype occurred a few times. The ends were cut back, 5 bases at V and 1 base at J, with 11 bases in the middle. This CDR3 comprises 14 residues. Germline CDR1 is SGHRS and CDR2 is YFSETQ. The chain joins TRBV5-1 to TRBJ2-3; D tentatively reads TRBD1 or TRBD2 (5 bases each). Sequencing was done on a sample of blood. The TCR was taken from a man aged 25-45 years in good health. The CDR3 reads CASSAGTRTDTQYF. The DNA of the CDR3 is TGCGCCAGCAGTGCCGGGACCCGCACAGATACGCAGTATTTT.